This T cell receptor (beta chain) was observed in a study of response to subunit inactivated influenza vaccine. Findings and limits, study-wide: Authors suggested that a seasonal influenza vaccination recruits few new T cells each time.

The CDR3 contains 10 residues. The germline CDR1 and CDR2 sequences are DFQATT and SNEGSKA (reference sequence). V was clipped by 6 bases and J by 8 bases, with 10 bases between them. This clonotype was detected only a few times. What it binds is unknown. One entry per CDR3 protein results from TCRdb running MiXCR on the RT-PCR reads. The sample carries roughly 760,000 distinct CDR3 sequences, 21% recorded once. This receptor was obtained from a man in his forties or fifties who received an inactivated influenza vaccine. The V call is TRBV20-1, the J call TRBJ2-5; TRBD1 is a possible D gene (6 bases). Sequenced here: PBMCs from blood, sampled roughly 5 days after vaccination. CDR3 bases: TGCAGTGCAACACAGGGAACCCAGTACTTC. Translation gives CSATQGTQYF.